What follows is one T cell receptor beta chain and its context. This clonotype was found a few times. There is no known antigen for this receptor. No qualities accompany the bases; no much larger clone lies one base away. The CDR3 goes from the cysteine to the phenylalanine over 16 residues. Of all the DNA, just the CDR3 is kept, 48 bases in frame from base 1. Germline trimming: 7 bases from V, 4 bases from J; junction bases outside gene matches: 10. The germline V gene sets CDR1 to SNHLY and CDR2 to FYNNEI. Libraries came from RT-PCR. Sequencing took place on an Illumina HiSeq 2500. TCRdb cleaned the public reads at Q25 with fastp, built clones with MiXCR and kept in-frame beta chains. Here each entry gathers all rows of one CDR3 protein and keeps the most common genes and DNA. The sample table holds about 170,000 distinct CDR3 sequences, of which about 10% were seen once. The ten top clones hold approximately 39% of the sample.

The source of the sample is a study of response to subunit inactivated influenza vaccine (dated by TCRdb to about 2018). General notes on the study: The study used deep quantitative T cell receptor repertoire profiling to track responses to a trivalent subunit inactivated influenza vaccine. Study-wide conclusions, independent of this receptor: The authors proposed that each seasonal influenza vaccination may bring in only a limited number of new T cells.

This receptor was identified in a man between 50 and 75 years old who received an inactivated influenza vaccine. Donor details come from another sample of the same person, matched by shared clones. The sequencing used CD8+ T cells sorted from PBMCs, collected less than 30 months after vaccination. The rearranged chain carries TRBV2 and TRBJ2-1, and 10 junction bases match TRBD1. The CDR3 region has the sequence CASTNRRDRGYNEQFF. The DNA sequence is as follows: TGTGCCAGCACCAATCGGAGGGACAGGGGTTACAATGAGCAGTTCTTC.